The sequence of this T cell receptor beta chain was determined in a study of tumor-infiltrating lymphocytes in oesophageal squamous cell carcinoma (dated by TCRdb to 2016 to 2017). This clonotype showed up many times. Its binding antigen is unknown. The record has no base qualities; no much larger clone is one base away. Receptors were amplified or captured by PCR. Sequencing took place on an Illumina HiSeq 2000. In-frame beta chains were kept once TCRdb had trimmed the public reads at Q25 with fastp and called clones with MiXCR. Rows with one shared CDR3 protein collapse into an entry with the most common genes and DNA. Counted in this sample were some 22,000 distinct CDR3 sequences; 35% to 40% of them appeared once. Of the sample, about 12% falls within the top ten clones. Clipping removes 5 bases from V and 8 bases from J, with 11 as the unmatched junction base count. CDR1 and CDR2, per the germline V gene, are MDHEN and SYDVKM. The CDR3 holds 14 amino acids from the cysteine to the phenylalanine. The kept DNA is CDR3 alone, 42 bases in frame from the first base.

The sequence was obtained from a male donor with esophageal squamous cell carcinoma. The V and J segments used are TRBV28 and TRBJ1-2; the junction holds 7 bases that match TRBD1. The specimen sequenced was esophageal tumor tissue. The sequence in DNA is TGTGCCAGCAGTCCGATTGGACAGGTGATAGGCTACACCTTC. Its protein is CASSPIGQVIGYTF.